What follows are 25 T cell receptor beta chains derived from one specimen sequenced in a study of beta chain features in type 1 diabetes. Expressed TCRB transcripts were sequenced, since all the RNA that had been isolated was reverse transcribed. Some clones are missing from TCRdb's copy, which holds only in-frame ones; the method was immunoSEQ multiplex PCR. This table holds hundreds of thousands of clones, about 30% found once. Specimen: naive CD4+ T cells from blood. The receptors shown here come from a man between 18 and 35 years old in good health.

The J gene is TRBJ2-3, the V gene TRBV29-1, with 10 bases fitting TRBD2. The ends lost 3 bases at V and 4 bases at J; junction bases unmatched: 7. The CDR3 has 15 amino acids. Per germline, CDR1 SQVTM and CDR2 ANQGSEA. CDR3 in amino acids: CSVEGASGSPDTQYF. In nucleotides, the CDR3 is TGCAGCGTTGAGGGGGCTAGCGGGAGCCCAGATACGCAGTATTTT.

The sample holds one count of this clone. This may come from a read error, since a much larger clone is one base off. The V call is TRBV10-3, the J call TRBJ2-7, with D uncertain. CDR1 ENHRY and CDR2 SYGVKD come from the germline V gene. The CDR3 is made up of 11 amino acids. V lost 3 bases and J lost 3, with 3 bases in between. This chain's CDR3 is CAISDYYEQYF. The CDR3 DNA sequence: TGTGCCATCAGTGACTACTACGAGCAGTACTTC.

This clone was found a few times. The chain joins TRBV4-1 to TRBJ1-2; no firm D call. V shed 4 bases and J shed 3 bases, with 15 bases lying between them. The CDR3 length is 15 residues. Germline V lookup: CDR1 MGHRA, CDR2 YSYEKL. This chain's CDR3 is CASSRAGIEDYGYTF. The CDR3 DNA reads as TGCGCCAGCAGCCGAGCGGGGATCGAGGACTATGGCTACACCTTC.

The rearrangement links TRBV19 to TRBJ2-7; 7 positions match TRBD2. Looked up from germline, CDR1 is LNHDA and CDR2 is SQIVND (reference sequence). J gave up 7 bases and V 4 bases, and 1 base lay outside the gene matches. This CDR3 region has 11 residues. The CDR3: CASSRAGEQYF. CDR3 nucleotides: TGTGCCAGTAGTAGAGCGGGAGAGCAGTACTTC. The variable domain in full, with the rest retrieved from reference TRBV19 and TRBJ2-7, is DGGITQSPKYLFRKEGQNVTLSCEQNLNHDAMYWYRQDPGQGLRLIYYSQIVNDFQKGDIAEGYSVSREKKESFPLTVTSAQKNPTAFYLCASSRAGEQYFGPGTRLTVT.

The chain links TRBV4-2 to TRBJ1-2, with a tentative D call TRBD1 (5 bases). The CDR3 is 14 residues long. V lost 0 bases and J lost 7, with 12 bases in between. Germline assignment: CDR1 LGHNA and CDR2 YNFKEQ. This CDR3 is CASSQDSGIGGYTF. CDR3 DNA: TGTGCCAGCAGCCAAGACTCAGGGATCGGTGGCTACACCTTC.

This clone was observed a handful of times. The V and J genes are TRBV11-3 and TRBJ2-1; D may match TRBD1 or TRBD2 (5 bases each). The germline V gene encodes CDR1 SGHNT and CDR2 YENEEA. The CDR3 is 14 residues long. Trimming left V 2 bases short and J 5 bases short, with 10 bases between. CDR3 coding DNA: TGTGCCAGCAGCTTATTCGGGACCAACAATGAGCAGTTCTTC. Protein sequence: CASSLFGTNNEQFF.

In its sample, this clone was seen a few times. The chain recombines TRBV10-3 with TRBJ2-4; 7 positions match TRBD1. Losses at the gene ends were 3 bases for V and 0 bases for J; bases not matched to a gene: 5. The CDR3 is 16 amino acids. The germline gives CDR1 ENHRY, CDR2 SYGVKD. In DNA form, the CDR3 reads TGTGCCATCAGTGAAGAAAACAGGGGAGCCAAAAACATTCAGTACTTC. This sequence encodes CAISEENRGAKNIQYF.

This chain links TRBV6-5 with TRBJ1-2, with 9 bases lining up with TRBD1. This CDR3 has 14 amino acids. J lost 9 bases, V lost 0 bases, and 5 bases had no gene match. CDR1 is MNHEY, CDR2 SVGAGI, per germline. The CDR3 sequence is CASSYSIQGASYTF. The DNA for the CDR3 is TGTGCCAGCAGTTACTCGATACAGGGGGCGAGCTACACCTTC.

This clone showed up just a few times. This same CDR3 is encoded by further DNA sequences in the sample. The chain carries TRBV29-1 and TRBJ2-3; D is perhaps TRBD2 (6 bases). Trimming shortened V by 3 bases and J by 1 base, and 8 bases separated the two germline ends. Germline V lookup: CDR1 SQVTM, CDR2 ANQGSEA. This CDR3 is built from 13 residues. The CDR3: CSVDGGGTDTQYF. CDR3 DNA: TGCAGCGTTGACGGGGGAGGCACAGATACGCAGTATTTT.

The sample holds a few counts of this clone. This chain links TRBV7-2 with TRBJ2-7; D call uncertain. V lost 5 bases and J 1 base, leaving 12 bases between the germline ends. The CDR3 length is 14 residues. CDR1 is SGHTA and CDR2 is FQGNSA in the germline V gene. The DNA for the CDR3 is TGTGCCAGCAGCCCCGCCGGCTCTTCCTACGAGCAGTACTTC. Encoded protein: CASSPAGSSYEQYF.

The chain combines TRBV19 with TRBJ1-1; unclear D gene. Germline assignment: CDR1 LNHDA and CDR2 SQIVND (reference sequence). Trimming stripped 1 base from V and 4 bases from J, with 7 bases between. The CDR3 consists of 13 residues. CDR3 DNA sequence: TGTGCCAGTAGTATAGGCCCGATCACTGAAGCTTTCTTT. Translated, it gives CASSIGPITEAFF.

The chain recombines TRBV5-1 with TRBJ2-1, with 11 bases matching TRBD2. Trimming removed 0 bases from V and 1 base from J; junction bases left unmatched: 9. In germline, CDR1 is SGHRS, CDR2 YFSETQ. The CDR3 loop spans 19 amino acids. CDR3 sequence (DNA): TGCGCCAGCAGCTTGGTGCTAGCGGGAGGAAGCGTGTCCTACAATGAGCAGTTCTTC. Amino acids: CASSLVLAGGSVSYNEQFF. The complete variable domain, with remaining parts taken from reference TRBV5-1 and TRBJ2-1, reads KAGVTQTPRYLIKTRGQQVTLSCSPISGHRSVSWYQQTPGQGLQFLFEYFSETQRNKGNFPGRFSGRQFSNSRSEMNVSTLELGDSALYLCASSLVLAGGSVSYNEQFFGPGTRLTVL.

This clone was recorded only once. J is TRBJ2-7 and V is TRBV7-2, with 7 bases lining up with TRBD1. The germline V gene has CDR1 SGHTA and CDR2 FQGNSA. V shed 5 bases and J 3 bases; nucleotides not matched to a gene: 7. The CDR3 has 14 amino acids. CDR3 bases: TGTGCCAGCAGCAACCTGGGACAGATCTACGAGCAGTACTTC. Translation: CASSNLGQIYEQYF.

Note on this clone: This sample also contains other DNA sequences that code for the same CDR3. V is TRBV18 and J is TRBJ2-5; unclear D gene. Germline values: CDR1 KGHSH, CDR2 LQKENI. The germline V and J ends were trimmed by 2 bases and 4 bases, with 8 bases remaining between them. CDR3 length equals 13 residues. The CDR3 DNA sequence: TGTGCCAGCTCACCATTGGGTGGAGAGACCCAGTACTTC. The encoded protein is CASSPLGGETQYF.

This clone was observed a handful of times. Within the sample, other DNA sequences also encode this same CDR3. The rearrangement links TRBV5-6 to TRBJ2-7, with 8 bases aligning to TRBD2. Germline loops: CDR1 SGHDT, CDR2 YYEEEE. This CDR3 region has 15 residues. After removal of 0 bases from V and 0 bases from J, the junction contained 2 bases not matched to a gene. The CDR3 loop reads CASSLAGGPSYEQYF. In DNA, the CDR3 is TGTGCCAGCAGCTTGGCGGGAGGGCCCTCCTACGAGCAGTACTTC.

The V gene is TRBV28, the J gene TRBJ2-7; TRBD1 might be the D (5 bases). Germline V CDR1 and CDR2: MDHEN, SYDVKM. The V end lost 4 bases, the J end lost 2 bases, and 12 bases lay between the germline ends. This CDR3 has 14 amino acids. As DNA, the CDR3 is TGTGCCAGCAGTTCCCAGGGCGGCGCCTACGAGCAGTACTTC. Encoded protein: CASSSQGGAYEQYF.

This clone was counted between two and nine times. This chain connects TRBV2 to TRBJ2-5, with no clear D. CDR1 is SNHLY, CDR2 FYNNEI, per germline. The germline V and J ends were trimmed by 6 bases and 0 bases, with 8 bases remaining between them. The CDR3 sequence is 13 residues long. This CDR3 reads CASRTPYQETQYF. The CDR3 DNA is TGTGCCAGCAGGACACCGTACCAAGAGACCCAGTACTTC.

This chain connects TRBV18 to TRBJ2-5; the match to TRBD1 covers 7 bases. The CDR3 runs 14 residues. Per the germline V gene, CDR1 is KGHSH and CDR2 is LQKENI. After removal of 5 bases from V and 5 bases from J, the junction contained 8 bases not matched to a gene. Written as DNA, the CDR3 is TGTGCCAGCTCATCGACAGGGAAGGACGAGACCCAGTACTTC. As protein: CASSSTGKDETQYF.

This clone was seen a handful of times. The chain couples TRBV6-5 to TRBJ2-7; 10 bases are shared with TRBD1. The CDR3 spans 16 residues. The germline V gene encodes CDR1 MNHEY and CDR2 SVGAGI. Trimming at V came to 2 bases and at J to 1 base, leaving 5 bases not matched to a gene. CDR3 nucleotide sequence: TGTGCCAGCAGTTACGAAAGGACAGGGGGTTCCTACGAGCAGTACTTC. Translated: CASSYERTGGSYEQYF.

The chain employs TRBV7-9 and TRBJ2-3; possible D gene TRBD2, 5 bases. Trimming stripped 2 bases from V and 2 bases from J, with 11 bases between. CDR3 length: 15 amino acids. Germline V lookup: CDR1 SEHNR, CDR2 FQNEAQ (reference sequence). This chain's CDR3 is CASSLSAAATDTQYF. CDR3 sequence (DNA): TGTGCCAGCAGCTTATCAGCGGCAGCCACAGATACGCAGTATTTT.

This clone showed up just a few times. The chain uses TRBV5-1 and TRBJ1-4; D ambiguous. This CDR3 has 12 residues. Germline V gives CDR1 SGHRS, CDR2 YFSETQ. V lost 0 bases to trimming and J lost 8 bases, with 5 bases between them. The DNA of the CDR3 is TGCGCCAGCAGCTTGGACACGGAAAAACTGTTTTTT. As protein: CASSLDTEKLFF.

The V gene is TRBV27, the J gene TRBJ1-1, with 10 positions matching TRBD1. The V gene's germline CDR1 is MNHEY and CDR2 SMNVEV (reference sequence). CDR3 length: 15 residues. The junction had 5 bases not matched to a gene; V was cut back by 7 bases and J by 0 bases. The CDR3: CASTPGQGLNTEAFF. The DNA for the CDR3 is TGTGCCAGCACCCCGGGACAGGGGTTGAACACTGAAGCTTTCTTT.

In its sample, this clone was seen a few times. The CDR3 DNA is TGTGCCTGGGGGACAGGGGGAGGCGAGCAGTACTTC. Protein product: CAWGTGGGEQYF. The genes are TRBV30 and TRBJ2-7, with TRBD1 identical over 11 bases. This CDR3 has 12 residues. Germline V gives CDR1 GTSNPN, CDR2 SVGIG (reference sequence). V shed 5 bases, J shed 6 bases, and the junction held 3 bases outside the gene matches.

This chain links TRBV30 with TRBJ1-5, with TRBD1 identical over 8 bases. J was trimmed by 6 bases and V by 1 base; bases with no gene match: 11. This CDR3 is 16 amino acids long. Per the germline V gene, CDR1 is GTSNPN and CDR2 is SVGIG (reference sequence). Written as DNA, the CDR3 is TGTGCCTGGAGTGCACGGCAGGGGGCTGTCAGTCAGCCCCAGCATTTT. Translation gives CAWSARQGAVSQPQHF.

A few counts support this clone. The J gene is TRBJ2-1, the V gene TRBV29-1; TRBD2 matches at 12 bases. This CDR3 comprises 12 residues. Germline CDR1 is SQVTM and CDR2 is ANQGSEA. Losses at the gene ends were 6 bases for V and 12 bases for J; bases not matched to a gene: 6. CDR3 residues: CSVGLAGRGQFF. The CDR3 coding sequence is TGCAGCGTAGGACTAGCGGGGAGGGGGCAGTTCTTC.